This T cell receptor (beta chain) was documented in a study of CXCR3-negative and CXCR3-positive naive CD8 T cells. Study-level findings and limits: TRB CDR3 hydrophobicity was greater in CXCR3-positive naive cells than in CXCR3-negative naive cells.

Details on this clonotype: The target antigen is unknown.

CDR1 and CDR2 (germline): SGHDN, FVKESK. This CDR3 is 18 amino acids long. All TRB cDNA libraries came from 5' RACE performed with UMI labels. Each CDR3 protein gets one entry in TCRdb, which reprocessed the 5' RACE reads and gives no DNA. This listing includes roughly 45,000 distinct CDR3 sequences. The material sequenced was naive CXCR3- CD8+ T cells from blood. The subset here: CD45RO-CCR7+CD27+CD95- naive CD8+ T cells lacking CXCR3 (TNR3-). This sequence was found in a human donor in good health. Some clones in this sample may be carry-over from other donors' samples. V usage is TRBV14 and J usage is TRBJ2-1; lacking DNA, the TRBD2 call made by TCRdb goes unchecked. The CDR3 is CASSPFGLAGFSYNEQFF. The full variable domain, its missing parts supplied by reference TRBV14 and TRBJ2-1, is EAGVTQFPSHSVIEKGQTVTLRCDPISGHDNLYWYRRVMGKEIKFLLHFVKESKQDESGMPNNRFLAERTGGTYSTLKVQPAELEDSGVYFCASSPFGLAGFSYNEQFFGPGTRLTVL.